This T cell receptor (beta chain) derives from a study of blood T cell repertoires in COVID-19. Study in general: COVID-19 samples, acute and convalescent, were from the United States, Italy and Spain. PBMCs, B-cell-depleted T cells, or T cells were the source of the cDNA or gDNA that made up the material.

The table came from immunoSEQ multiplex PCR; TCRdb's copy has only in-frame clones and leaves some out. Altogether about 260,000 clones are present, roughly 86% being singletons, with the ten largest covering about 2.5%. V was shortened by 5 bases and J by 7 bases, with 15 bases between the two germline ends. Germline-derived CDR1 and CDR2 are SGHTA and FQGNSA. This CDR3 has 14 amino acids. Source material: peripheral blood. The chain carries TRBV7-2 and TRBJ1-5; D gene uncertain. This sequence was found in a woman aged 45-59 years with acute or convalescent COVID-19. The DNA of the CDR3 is TGTGCCAGCAGCCACCGGGAGGGTGGACAGCCCCAGCATTTT. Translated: CASSHREGGQPQHF.